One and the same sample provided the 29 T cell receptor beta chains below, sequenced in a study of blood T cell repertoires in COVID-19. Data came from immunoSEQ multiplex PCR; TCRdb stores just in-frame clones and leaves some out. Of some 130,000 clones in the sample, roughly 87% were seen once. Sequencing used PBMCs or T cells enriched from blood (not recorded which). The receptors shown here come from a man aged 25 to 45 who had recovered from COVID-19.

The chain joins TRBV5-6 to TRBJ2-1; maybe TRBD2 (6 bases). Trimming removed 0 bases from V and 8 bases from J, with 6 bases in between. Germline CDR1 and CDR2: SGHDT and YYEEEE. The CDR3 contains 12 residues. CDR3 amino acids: CASSLAGDEQFF. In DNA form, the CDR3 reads TGTGCCAGCAGCTTGGCGGGGGATGAGCAGTTCTTC.

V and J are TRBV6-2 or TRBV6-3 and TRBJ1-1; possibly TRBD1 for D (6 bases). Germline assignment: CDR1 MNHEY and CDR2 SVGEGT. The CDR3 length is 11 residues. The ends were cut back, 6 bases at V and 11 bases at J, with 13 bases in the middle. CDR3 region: CASSRGQFAFF. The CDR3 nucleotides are TGTGCCAGCAGCCGAGGACAGTTCGCTTTCTTT.

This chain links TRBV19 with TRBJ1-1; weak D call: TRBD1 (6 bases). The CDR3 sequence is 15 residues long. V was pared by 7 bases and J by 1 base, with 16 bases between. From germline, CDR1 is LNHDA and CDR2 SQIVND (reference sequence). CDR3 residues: CASTYGRTANTEAFF. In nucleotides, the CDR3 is TGTGCCAGTACCTACGGTCGGACAGCGAACACTGAAGCTTTCTTT.

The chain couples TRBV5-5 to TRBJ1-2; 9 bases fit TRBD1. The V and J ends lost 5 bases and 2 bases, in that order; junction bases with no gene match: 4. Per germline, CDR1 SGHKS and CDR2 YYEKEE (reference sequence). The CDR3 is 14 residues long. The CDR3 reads CASRSGTGNYGYTF. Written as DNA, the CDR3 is TGTGCCAGCAGGTCCGGGACAGGGAACTATGGCTACACCTTC.

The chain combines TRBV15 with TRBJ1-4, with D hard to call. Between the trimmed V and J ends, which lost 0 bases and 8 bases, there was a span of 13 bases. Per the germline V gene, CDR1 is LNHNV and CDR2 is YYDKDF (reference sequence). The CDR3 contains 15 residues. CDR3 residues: CATSRDSAIGEKLFF. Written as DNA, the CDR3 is TGTGCCACCAGCAGAGATAGCGCGATTGGGGAAAAACTGTTTTTT.

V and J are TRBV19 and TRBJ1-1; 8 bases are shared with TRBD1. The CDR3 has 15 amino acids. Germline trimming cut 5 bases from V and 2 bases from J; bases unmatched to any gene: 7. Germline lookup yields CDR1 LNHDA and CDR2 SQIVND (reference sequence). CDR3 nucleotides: TGTGCCAGTAGTCGACCTGGGACAGGTAACACTGAAGCTTTCTTT. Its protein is CASSRPGTGNTEAFF.

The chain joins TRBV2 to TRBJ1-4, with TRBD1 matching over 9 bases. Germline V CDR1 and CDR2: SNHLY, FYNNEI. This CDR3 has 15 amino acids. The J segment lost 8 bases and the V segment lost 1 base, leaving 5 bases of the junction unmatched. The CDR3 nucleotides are TGTGCCAGCAGTGAAGAGGGGACAGGGACGGAAAAACTGTTTTTT. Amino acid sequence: CASSEEGTGTEKLFF. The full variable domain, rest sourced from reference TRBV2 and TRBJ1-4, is EPEVTQTPSHQVTQMGQEVILRCVPISNHLYFYWYRQILGQKVEFLVSFYNNEISEKSEIFDDQFSVERPDGSNFTLKIRSTKLEDSAMYFCASSEEGTGTEKLFFGSGTQLSVL.

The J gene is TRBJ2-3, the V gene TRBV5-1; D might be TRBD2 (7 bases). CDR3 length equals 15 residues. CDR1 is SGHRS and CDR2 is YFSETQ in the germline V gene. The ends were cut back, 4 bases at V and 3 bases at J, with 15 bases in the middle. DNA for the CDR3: TGCGCCAGCAGCGGCGGGGGCGCCGGGACAGATACGCAGTATTTT. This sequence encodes CASSGGGAGTDTQYF.

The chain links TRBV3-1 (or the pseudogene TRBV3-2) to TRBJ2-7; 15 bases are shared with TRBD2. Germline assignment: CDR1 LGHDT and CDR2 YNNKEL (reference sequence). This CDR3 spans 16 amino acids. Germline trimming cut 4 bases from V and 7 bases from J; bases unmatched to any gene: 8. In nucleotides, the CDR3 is TGTGCCAGCAGCCTCTGGACTAGCGGGAGGGCCGGGGAGCAGTACTTC. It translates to CASSLWTSGRAGEQYF.

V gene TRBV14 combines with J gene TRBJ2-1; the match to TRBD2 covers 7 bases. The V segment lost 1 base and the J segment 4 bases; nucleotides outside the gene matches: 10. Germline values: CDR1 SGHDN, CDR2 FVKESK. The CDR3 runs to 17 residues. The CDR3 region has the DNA TGTGCCAGCAGCCAAGGGGGACTATCCACGATATACAATGAGCAGTTCTTC. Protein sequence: CASSQGGLSTIYNEQFF.

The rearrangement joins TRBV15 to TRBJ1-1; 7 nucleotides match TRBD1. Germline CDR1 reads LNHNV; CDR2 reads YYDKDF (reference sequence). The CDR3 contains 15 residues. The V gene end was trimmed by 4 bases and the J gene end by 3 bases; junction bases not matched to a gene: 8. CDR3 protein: CATSISSGGDTEAFF. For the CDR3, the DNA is TGTGCCACCAGCATATCTTCAGGGGGAGACACTGAAGCTTTCTTT.

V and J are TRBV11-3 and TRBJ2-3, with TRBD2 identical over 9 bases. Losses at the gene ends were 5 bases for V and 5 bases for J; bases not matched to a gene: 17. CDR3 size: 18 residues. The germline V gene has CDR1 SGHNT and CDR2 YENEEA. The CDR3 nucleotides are TGTGCCAGCAGCCATGCGGGGGGGGCCACCGGGCCGGGAGATACGCAGTATTTT. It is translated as CASSHAGGATGPGDTQYF.

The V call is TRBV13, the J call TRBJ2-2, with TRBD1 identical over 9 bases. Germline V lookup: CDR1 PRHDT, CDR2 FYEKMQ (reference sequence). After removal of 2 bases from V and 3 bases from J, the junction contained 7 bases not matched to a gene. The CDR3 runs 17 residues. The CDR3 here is CASSLWGDRGDTGELFF. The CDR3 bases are TGTGCCAGCAGCTTATGGGGAGACAGGGGGGACACCGGGGAGCTGTTTTTT.

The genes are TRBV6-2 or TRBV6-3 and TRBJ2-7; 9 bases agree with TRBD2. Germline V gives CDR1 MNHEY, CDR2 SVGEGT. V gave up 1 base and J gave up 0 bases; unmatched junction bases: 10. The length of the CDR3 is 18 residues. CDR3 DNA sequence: TGTGCCAGCAGTTACTTGGCCTCGGTGACTAGCGGCTCCTACGAGCAGTACTTC. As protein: CASSYLASVTSGSYEQYF.

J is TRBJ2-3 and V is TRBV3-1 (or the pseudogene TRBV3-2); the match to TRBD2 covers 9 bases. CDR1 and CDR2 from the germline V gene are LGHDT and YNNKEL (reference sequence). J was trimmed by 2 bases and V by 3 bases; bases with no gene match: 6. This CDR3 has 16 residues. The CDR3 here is CASSHPGLAHTDTQYF. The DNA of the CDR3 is TGTGCCAGCAGCCACCCGGGACTAGCTCACACAGATACGCAGTATTTT.

CDR3 nucleotide sequence: TGTGCCAGCAGCCACCCCACAGTCAATGAGCAGTTCTTC. Translation gives CASSHPTVNEQFF. The chain couples TRBV6-5 to TRBJ2-1; no definite D call. Germline V gene lookup returns CDR1 MNHEY and CDR2 SVGAGI. Trimming shortened V by 6 bases and J by 6 bases, and 12 bases separated the two germline ends. The CDR3 has 13 amino acids.

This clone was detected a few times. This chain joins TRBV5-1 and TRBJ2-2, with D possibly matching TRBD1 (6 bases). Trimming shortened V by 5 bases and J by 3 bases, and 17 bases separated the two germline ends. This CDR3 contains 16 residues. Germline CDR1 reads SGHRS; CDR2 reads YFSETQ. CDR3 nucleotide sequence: TGCGCCAGCAGGATCAGGACAGCTAGGGACACCGGGGAGCTGTTTTTT. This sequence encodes CASRIRTARDTGELFF.

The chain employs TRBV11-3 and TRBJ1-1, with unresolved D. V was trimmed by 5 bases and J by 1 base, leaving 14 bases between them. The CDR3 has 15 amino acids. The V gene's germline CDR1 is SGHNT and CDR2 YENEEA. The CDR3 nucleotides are TGTGCCAGCAGCCGCGGTCAGCTGGGGAACACTGAAGCTTTCTTT. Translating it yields CASSRGQLGNTEAFF.

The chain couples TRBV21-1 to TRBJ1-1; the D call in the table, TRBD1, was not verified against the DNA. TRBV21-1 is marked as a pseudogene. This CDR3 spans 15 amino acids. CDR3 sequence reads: CASSKVETENTEAFF. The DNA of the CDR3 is TGTGCCAGCAGCAAAGTAGAGACAGAGAACACTGAAGCTTTCTTT.

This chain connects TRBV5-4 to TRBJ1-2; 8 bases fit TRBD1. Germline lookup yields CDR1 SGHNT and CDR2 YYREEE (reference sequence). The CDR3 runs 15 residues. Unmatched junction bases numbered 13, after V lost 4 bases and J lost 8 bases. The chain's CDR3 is CASSPPGRGLEGYTF. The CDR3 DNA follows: TGTGCCAGCAGCCCCCCCGGCAGGGGGCTAGAGGGCTACACCTTC.

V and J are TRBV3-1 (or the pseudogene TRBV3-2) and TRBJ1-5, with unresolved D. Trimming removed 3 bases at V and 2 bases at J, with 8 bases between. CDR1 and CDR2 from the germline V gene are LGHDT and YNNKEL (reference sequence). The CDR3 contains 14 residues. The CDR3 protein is CASSQGEGNQPQHF. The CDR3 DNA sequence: TGTGCCAGCAGCCAGGGAGAGGGCAATCAGCCCCAGCATTTT.

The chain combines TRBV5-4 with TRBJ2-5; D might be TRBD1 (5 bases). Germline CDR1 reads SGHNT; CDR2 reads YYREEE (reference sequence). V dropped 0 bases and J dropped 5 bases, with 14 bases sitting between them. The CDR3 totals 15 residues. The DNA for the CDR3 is TGTGCCAGCAGCTTGGGACAGCTCTCCGTTGAGACCCAGTACTTC. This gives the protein CASSLGQLSVETQYF.

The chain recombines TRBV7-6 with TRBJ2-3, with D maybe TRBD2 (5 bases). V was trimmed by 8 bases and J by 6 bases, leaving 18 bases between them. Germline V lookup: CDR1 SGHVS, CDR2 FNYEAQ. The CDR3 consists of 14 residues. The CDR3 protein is CASGLTGPGDTQYF. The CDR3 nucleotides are TGTGCCAGCGGGCTCACGGGCCCGGGGGATACGCAGTATTTT.

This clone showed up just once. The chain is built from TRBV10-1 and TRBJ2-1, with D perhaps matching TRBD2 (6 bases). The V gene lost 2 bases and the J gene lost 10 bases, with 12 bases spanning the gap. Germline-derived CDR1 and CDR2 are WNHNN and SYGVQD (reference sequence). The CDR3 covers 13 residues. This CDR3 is CASSEPAEGEQFF. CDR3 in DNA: TGCGCCAGCAGTGAGCCGGCGGAGGGGGAGCAGTTCTTC.

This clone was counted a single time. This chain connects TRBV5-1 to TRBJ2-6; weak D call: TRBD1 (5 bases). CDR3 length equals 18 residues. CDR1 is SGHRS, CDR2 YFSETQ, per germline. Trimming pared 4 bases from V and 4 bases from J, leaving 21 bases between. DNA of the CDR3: TGCGCCAGCAGCCCTGGTCGTCGGTCAGGGTCCGGGGCCAACGTCCTGACTTTC. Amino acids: CASSPGRRSGSGANVLTF.

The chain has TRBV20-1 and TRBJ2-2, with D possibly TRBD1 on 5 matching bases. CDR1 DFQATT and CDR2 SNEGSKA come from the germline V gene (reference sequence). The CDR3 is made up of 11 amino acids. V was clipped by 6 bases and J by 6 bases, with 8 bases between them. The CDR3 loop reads CSAGVAGELFF. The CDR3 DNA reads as TGCAGTGCAGGGGTCGCCGGGGAGCTGTTTTTT.

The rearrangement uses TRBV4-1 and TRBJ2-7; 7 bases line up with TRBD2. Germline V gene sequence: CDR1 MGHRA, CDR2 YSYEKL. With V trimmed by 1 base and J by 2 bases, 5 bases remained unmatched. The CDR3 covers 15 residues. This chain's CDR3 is CASSQVLGGTYEQYF. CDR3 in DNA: TGCGCCAGCAGCCAAGTGCTCGGGGGGACCTACGAGCAGTACTTC.

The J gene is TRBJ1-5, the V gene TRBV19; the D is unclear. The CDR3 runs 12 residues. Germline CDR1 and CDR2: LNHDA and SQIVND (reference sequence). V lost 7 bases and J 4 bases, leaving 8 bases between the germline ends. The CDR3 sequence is CASKTQNQPQHF. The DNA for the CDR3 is TGTGCCAGTAAAACACAGAATCAGCCCCAGCATTTT.

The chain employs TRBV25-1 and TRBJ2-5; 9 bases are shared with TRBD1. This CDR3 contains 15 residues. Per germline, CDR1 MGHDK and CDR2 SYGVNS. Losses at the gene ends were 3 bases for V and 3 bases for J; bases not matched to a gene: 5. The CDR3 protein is CASSEGQGWKETQYF. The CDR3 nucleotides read TGTGCCAGCAGTGAGGGACAGGGATGGAAAGAGACCCAGTACTTC.